This TCR beta chain was obtained from a study of T cell responses to AZD1222 COVID-19 vaccine. General study points: Spike-spanning, vaccine-associated CD4 TCRs were dominant at 160-218 and 743-854. Nearly half of unique spike-specific TCRs reportedly avoided B.1.351 and B.1.1.7 mutated regions. An increase in Spike-specific TCR breadth and depth was observed after two AZD1222 doses. Clonal diversity was possibly underestimated; the donors were predominantly white British and more often female.

TCRdb's table, derived via immunoSEQ multiplex PCR, lists solely in-frame clones and lacks some. The data hold roughly 150,000 clones, with roughly nine tenths observed a single time. For this clone: What it recognizes is unknown. One junction end does not reproduce the germline sequence, and a read error may be involved.

Germline-derived CDR1 and CDR2 are MNHEY and SMNVEV (reference sequence). The CDR3 covers 15 residues. The sequenced sample was peripheral blood, obtained 28 days after the second AZD1222 dose. The sequence was collected from an adult who received the AZD1222 COVID-19 vaccine. This chain links TRBV27 with TRBJ1-1; D uncertain. Here the CDR3 reads CASSLSQILKTEAFF. The CDR3 DNA is TGTGCCAGCAGTTTATCACAGATCCTGAAAACTGAAGCTTTCTTT.